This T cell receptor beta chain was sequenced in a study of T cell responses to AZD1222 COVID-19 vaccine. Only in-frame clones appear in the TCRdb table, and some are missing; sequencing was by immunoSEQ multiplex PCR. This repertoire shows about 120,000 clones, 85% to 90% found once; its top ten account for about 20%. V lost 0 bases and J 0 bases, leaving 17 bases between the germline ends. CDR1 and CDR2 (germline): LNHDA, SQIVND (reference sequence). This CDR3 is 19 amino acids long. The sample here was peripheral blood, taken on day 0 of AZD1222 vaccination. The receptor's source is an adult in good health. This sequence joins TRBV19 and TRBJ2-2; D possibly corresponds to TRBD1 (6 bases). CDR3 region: CASSIDRNGTTANTGELFF. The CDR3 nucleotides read TGTGCCAGTAGTATAGATCGGAACGGGACAACCGCGAACACCGGGGAGCTGTTTTTT.